These T cell receptor beta chains were read from a single sample in a study of T cells in Graves' hyperthyroidism and ophthalmopathy. TCRdb fed the multiplex PCR reads into MiXCR, producing one record per CDR3 protein. The sample lists 250,000 or so distinct CDR3 sequences; more than 12% were seen once. Sequenced material: blood. These receptors were collected from a woman in her thirties or forties with Graves' hyperthyroidism that later progressed to Graves' ophthalmopathy. The CDR3 runs from the conserved cysteine through the conserved F or W. The order of the fields is D gene, clone size, J gene, V gene, CDR3 protein, CDR3 DNA. The D gene is left open where the match is weak. Some rows have no size entry. The others give once, few or many, or a class for an expanded clone.

>TRBD2|many|TRBJ2-3|TRBV7-2
CASSMTSGQSTDTQYF
TGTGCCAGCAGCATGACTAGCGGCCAAAGCACAGATACGCAGTATTTT
>-|-|TRBJ2-3|TRBV7-9
CASRREHTDTQYF
TGTGCCAGCCGGCGGGAACACACAGATACGCAGTATTTT
>TRBD2|many|TRBJ2-1|TRBV27
CASSQREVLRNEQFF
TGTGCCAGCAGCCAACGGGAGGTACTCCGGAATGAGCAGTTCTTC
>TRBD2|many|TRBJ2-1|TRBV7-2
CASSLWLAGADEQFF
TGTGCCAGCAGCTTATGGCTAGCGGGAGCCGATGAGCAGTTCTTC
>-|many|TRBJ2-7|TRBV2
CASRDLQRHLTYEQYF
TGTGCCAGCAGAGATCTCCAGAGACACCTAACCTACGAGCAGTACTTC
>-|many|TRBJ1-6|TRBV19
CASRSGTKGSPLHF
TGTGCCAGTAGGAGCGGGACAAAGGGGTCACCCCTCCACTTT
>TRBD1|-|TRBJ2-3|TRBV28
CASSSRDRVEDTQYF
TGTGCCAGCAGTTCCCGGGACAGGGTTGAAGATACGCAGTATTTT
>-|-|TRBJ2-7|TRBV30
CAWMSGRGHEQYF
TGTGCCTGGATGAGCGGGCGGGGCCACGAGCAGTACTTC
>-|many|TRBJ1-5|TRBV7-8
CASSFLGPPSNQPQHF
TGTGCCAGCAGCTTTTTAGGGCCGCCTAGCAATCAGCCCCAGCATTTT
>-|many|TRBJ2-2|TRBV30
CAWRETRVVMPGELFF
TGTGCCTGGAGGGAGACCCGGGTAGTAATGCCCGGGGAGCTGTTTTTT
>-|many|TRBJ2-4|TRBV12-3/TRBV12-4
CASSFFVGSAKNIQYF
TGTGCCAGCAGTTTTTTTGTGGGATCGGCCAAAAACATTCAGTACTTC
>-|few|TRBJ2-7|TRBV29-1
CSSRGLGGEQYF
TGCAGCTCCCGGGGGCTGGGGGGCGAGCAGTACTTC
>-|many|TRBJ2-1|TRBV7-2
CASSLMRDPHNEQFF
TGTGCCAGCAGCTTAATGCGGGACCCACACAATGAGCAGTTCTTC
>-|-|TRBJ2-1|TRBV5-5
CASSFQSWEYNEQFF
TGTGCCAGCAGCTTCCAGTCTTGGGAGTACAATGAGCAGTTCTTC
>-|many|TRBJ2-1|TRBV6-2/TRBV6-3
CASSSAQVHYNEQFF
TGTGCCAGCAGTTCTGCGCAGGTCCACTACAATGAGCAGTTCTTC
>-|many|TRBJ2-1|TRBV7-2
CASSMTGNPYNEQFF
TGTGCCAGCTCCATGACAGGCAACCCCTACAATGAGCAGTTCTTC
>TRBD1|once|TRBJ2-1|TRBV11-1
CASSMGQGRTEQFF
TGTGCCAGCAGCATGGGACAGGGGCGCACTGAGCAGTTCTTC
>TRBD2|many|TRBJ2-7|TRBV20-1
CSAGTRGDEQYF
TGCAGTGCGGGGACTAGAGGCGACGAGCAGTACTTC
>-|many|TRBJ1-1|TRBV7-9
CASSPQRREGAFF
TGTGCCAGCAGCCCTCAACGCCGGGAGGGAGCTTTCTTT
>TRBD2|many|TRBJ2-7|TRBV7-8
CASSPRGGGVYEQYF
TGTGCCAGCAGCCCCCGCGGGGGAGGGGTCTACGAGCAGTACTTC
>-|many|TRBJ2-5|TRBV2
CASSEQQQETQYF
TGTGCCAGCAGTGAGCAACAGCAAGAGACCCAGTACTTC
>-|many|TRBJ1-2|TRBV12-3/TRBV12-4
CASSGYRDGGYTF
TGTGCCAGCAGTGGATACAGGGATGGGGGCTACACCTTC
>TRBD1|many|TRBJ2-2|TRBV28
CASNPGTENTGELFF
TGTGCCAGCAACCCCGGGACAGAGAACACCGGGGAGCTGTTTTTT
>TRBD1|many|TRBJ1-6|TRBV2
CASSPGTAFNSPLHF
TGTGCCAGCAGTCCCGGGACAGCCTTTAATTCACCCCTCCACTTT
>-|-|TRBJ2-2|TRBV19
CASSTRLAVGELFF
TGTGCCAGTAGTACCCGATTGGCTGTGGGGGAGCTGTTTTTT
>-|many|TRBJ2-7|TRBV18
CASSPKDGRSYEQYF
TGTGCCAGCTCACCTAAGGACGGGAGATCCTACGAGCAGTACTTC
>TRBD2|many|TRBJ2-2|TRBV7-3
CASSLSGMTGELFF
TGTGCCAGCAGCCTTAGCGGGATGACCGGGGAGCTGTTTTTT
>-|many|TRBJ2-3|TRBV29-1
CSVGGYLSTDTQYF
TGCAGCGTTGGAGGTTACCTGAGCACAGATACGCAGTATTTT
>-|few|TRBJ1-2|TRBV9
CASSVVDHVNYGYTF
TGTGCCAGCAGCGTAGTCGACCACGTAAACTATGGCTACACCTTC
>TRBD1|many|TRBJ2-5|TRBV14
CASSFGTGQGTQYF
TGTGCCAGCAGCTTCGGGACAGGGCAAGGGACCCAGTACTTC
>-|-|TRBJ2-2|TRBV9
CASSVEANTGELFF
TGTGCCAGCAGCGTAGAAGCGAACACCGGGGAGCTGTTTTTT
>-|many|TRBJ2-1|TRBV28
CASSLFGDHSYNEQFF
TGTGCCAGCAGTTTATTCGGAGACCACTCCTACAATGAGCAGTTCTTC
>TRBD2|many|TRBJ2-1|TRBV12-5
CASGGWGLAGFNEQFF
TGTGCTAGTGGTGGTTGGGGACTAGCGGGATTCAATGAGCAGTTCTTC
>-|many|TRBJ2-4|TRBV12-3/TRBV12-4
CASSFQGLAKNIQYF
TGTGCCAGCAGTTTTCAGGGTCTAGCCAAAAACATTCAGTACTTC
>TRBD1|many|TRBJ2-1|TRBV28
CASSPGTGFYNEQFF
TGTGCCAGCAGTCCTGGGACAGGGTTCTACAATGAGCAGTTCTTC
>-|-|TRBJ1-5|TRBV7-8
CASSGGPGRNQPQHF
TGTGCCAGCAGCGGGGGGCCAGGGCGCAATCAGCCCCAGCATTTT
>TRBD2|many|TRBJ2-5|TRBV30
CAWGRGLAGGRREEETQYF
TGTGCCTGGGGCCGAGGACTAGCGGGAGGAAGAAGGGAAGAAGAGACCCAGTACTTC
>-|many|TRBJ1-5|TRBV30
CAWSGGGGQPQHF
TGTGCCTGGAGTGGCGGGGGGGGACAGCCCCAGCATTTT
>TRBD2|many|TRBJ2-2|TRBV27
CASSLIAGVTGELFF
TGTGCCAGCAGCTTAATAGCGGGAGTAACCGGGGAGCTGTTTTTT
>TRBD2|many|TRBJ2-5|TRBV3-1
CASRGGRKQETQYF
TGTGCCAGCAGGGGCGGGAGGAAGCAAGAGACCCAGTACTTC
>TRBD2|many|TRBJ2-1|TRBV4-1
CASSHLAGVNNEQFF
TGCGCCAGCAGCCACTTAGCGGGAGTCAACAATGAGCAGTTCTTC
>-|many|TRBJ2-7|TRBV12-3/TRBV12-4
CASRMEGGSEQYF
TGTGCCAGTCGAATGGAGGGGGGGAGCGAGCAGTACTTC
>-|many|TRBJ1-2|TRBV5-1
CASSLGEGYYGYTF
TGCGCCAGCAGCTTGGGGGAGGGCTACTATGGCTACACCTTC
>TRBD2|-|TRBJ2-2|TRBV6-1
CASTSKREVGELFF
TGTGCCAGCACCTCGAAGCGGGAGGTCGGGGAGCTGTTTTTT
>-|many|TRBJ1-2|TRBV6-1
CASSPKAGVNGYTF
TGTGCCAGCAGTCCCAAGGCAGGGGTTAATGGCTACACCTTC
>-|many|TRBJ1-1|TRBV7-9
CASSSPGGNTEAFF
TGTGCCAGCAGCTCCCCGGGGGGAAACACTGAAGCTTTCTTT